A selection of T cell receptor beta chains follows, all from one sample in a study of blood T cell repertoires in COVID-19. The table came from immunoSEQ multiplex PCR; TCRdb's copy has only in-frame clones and leaves some out. The data hold over 250,000 clones, with 70% to 90% observed a single time. Sequencing input: peripheral blood. The receptors derive from a woman in her 70s with acute or convalescent COVID-19. Each CDR3 is given with its conserved first and last residue. A D gene is named only where the DNA matches it firmly. The size entry is marked missing in some rows and otherwise reads once, few, many or a size class.

v_call	clone_size	d_call	j_call	cdr3_aa	cdr3_nt
TRBV27	once	-	TRBJ1-3	CASSSFSLAGNTIYF	TGTGCCAGCAGTTCATTCAGTTTGGCTGGAAACACCATATATTTT
TRBV4-1	-	-	TRBJ2-7	CASSPAERLSYEQYF	TGCGCCAGCAGCCCGGCGGAGCGGCTCTCCTACGAGCAGTACTTC
TRBV5-1	-	-	TRBJ1-1	CASSLARLGTEAFF	TGCGCCAGCAGCTTGGCCAGGCTGGGTACTGAAGCTTTCTTT
TRBV11-1	-	TRBD1	TRBJ2-7	CASTQMGQGANEQYF	TGTGCCAGCACCCAAATGGGACAGGGGGCCAACGAGCAGTACTTC
TRBV3-1/TRBV3-2	-	TRBD1	TRBJ1-6	CASSQSGQSSPLHF	TGTGCCAGCAGCCAGTCGGGACAGAGCTCACCCCTCCACTTT
TRBV6-5	-	TRBD2	TRBJ2-2	CASSSGTSGGELFF	TGTGCCAGCAGTTCTGGGACTAGCGGGGGGGAGCTGTTTTTT
TRBV3-1/TRBV3-2	-	-	TRBJ1-1	CASSQMRNTEAFF	TGTGCCAGCAGCCAGATGAGGAACACTGAAGCTTTCTTT
TRBV19	-	-	TRBJ1-2	CASRPHETLYGYTF	TGTGCCAGTAGACCACACGAAACGCTCTATGGCTACACCTTC
TRBV3-1/TRBV3-2	-	-	TRBJ1-6	CASSQDRGSYNSPLHF	TGTGCCAGCAGCCAAGATCGAGGCTCCTATAATTCACCCCTCCACTTT
TRBV13	-	TRBD2	TRBJ2-3	CASSLLAGVDTQYF	TGTGCCAGCAGCTTACTAGCGGGGGTCGATACGCAGTATTTT
TRBV24-1	-	TRBD1	TRBJ2-1	CATSDRQGGSNEQFF	TGTGCCACCAGTGACCGACAGGGGGGGAGCAATGAGCAGTTCTTC
TRBV18	-	-	TRBJ1-2	CASSKGNYGYTF	TGTGCCAGCTCAAAGGGGAACTATGGCTACACCTTC
TRBV19	-	-	TRBJ1-1	CASSIRGIGTEAFF	TGTGCCAGTAGTATTCGGGGGATAGGCACTGAAGCTTTCTTT
TRBV10-1	-	-	TRBJ2-3	CASNRESTDTQYF	TGCGCCAGCAACAGGGAGAGCACAGATACGCAGTATTTT
TRBV6-5	-	-	TRBJ2-7	CASNPGLKGAYEQYF	TGTGCCAGCAACCCGGGACTCAAGGGAGCCTACGAGCAGTACTTC
TRBV2	once	TRBD2	TRBJ2-1	CASMRARGTYNEQFF	TGTGCCAGCATGAGGGCGCGGGGGACCTACAATGAGCAGTTCTTC
TRBV19	-	-	TRBJ1-3	CASSGSYLGNTIYF	TGTGCCAGTAGTGGCAGTTATCTGGGAAACACCATATATTTT
TRBV2	-	-	TRBJ2-1	CASSEGGPIMLWFF	TGTGCCAGCAGTGAGGGGGGTCCCATAATGTTGTGGTTCTTC
TRBV2	-	TRBD1	TRBJ1-2	CASRDNRGNGYTF	TGTGCCAGCAGAGATAACAGGGGAAATGGCTACACCTTC
TRBV18	-	TRBD1	TRBJ2-7	CASSPIPDRGYEQYF	TGTGCCAGCTCACCAATCCCGGACAGGGGCTACGAGCAGTACTTC
TRBV18	few	-	TRBJ2-7	CASSPIQGGEQYF	TGTGCCAGCTCACCAATCCAGGGAGGCGAGCAGTACTTC
TRBV19	-	-	TRBJ2-2	CASLPTGGLTGELFF	TGTGCCAGCCTACCGACGGGGGGCCTTACCGGGGAGCTGTTTTTT
TRBV13	few	TRBD2	TRBJ2-3	CASSYGASGASTDTQYF	TGTGCCAGCAGCTATGGGGCTAGCGGGGCCTCCACAGATACGCAGTATTTT
TRBV3-1/TRBV3-2	-	TRBD2	TRBJ2-3	CASSLLAGGASTDTQYF	TGTGCCAGCAGCCTATTAGCGGGGGGCGCTAGCACAGATACGCAGTATTTT
TRBV7-8	-	TRBD2	TRBJ2-2	CASTNRAGVLTGELFF	TGTGCCAGCACTAACCGGGCGGGGGTGTTAACCGGGGAGCTGTTTTTT
TRBV5-6	-	TRBD1	TRBJ1-2	CASSLGTGYGYTF	TGTGCCAGCAGCTTAGGGACAGGCTATGGCTACACCTTC
TRBV6-5	-	-	TRBJ2-7	CASSQGWAYEQYF	TGTGCCAGCAGCCAGGGGTGGGCCTACGAGCAGTACTTC
TRBV4-1	-	TRBD1	TRBJ1-1	CASSQGDRGPEAFF	TGCGCCAGCAGCCAAGGGGACAGGGGCCCTGAAGCTTTCTTT
TRBV7-9	-	TRBD1	TRBJ2-5	CASSLRGQGETQYF	TGTGCCAGCAGCCTCCGAGGACAGGGAGAGACCCAGTACTTC
TRBV2	-	-	TRBJ2-7	CASNPTGYEQYF	TGTGCCAGCAACCCGACTGGGTACGAGCAGTACTTC
TRBV7-9	-	TRBD2	TRBJ2-3	CASSPAGVSTDTQYF	TGTGCCAGCAGCCCCGCGGGGGTCAGCACAGATACGCAGTATTTT
TRBV5-8	-	-	TRBJ2-1	CASSLEGASYNEQFF	TGTGCCAGCAGCTTGGAGGGAGCCTCCTACAATGAGCAGTTCTTC
TRBV6-5	-	TRBD2	TRBJ2-7	CASSIAGVSYEQYF	TGTGCCAGCAGTATAGCGGGGGTCTCCTACGAGCAGTACTTC
TRBV19	-	TRBD2	TRBJ2-7	CASSPPGGGASYEQYF	TGTGCCAGTAGTCCGCCGGGCGGGGGGGCCTCCTACGAGCAGTACTTC
TRBV2	-	-	TRBJ1-5	CASRRQSNQPQHF	TGTGCCAGCAGGAGGCAAAGCAATCAGCCCCAGCATTTT
TRBV7-2	-	-	TRBJ1-1	CASRAGLRGMNTEAFF	TGTGCCAGCAGGGCGGGACTGAGGGGCATGAACACTGAAGCTTTCTTT
TRBV24-1	once	TRBD1	TRBJ1-5	CATSDPRQGAKGPQHF	TGTGCCACCAGTGACCCTCGACAGGGGGCCAAGGGGCCCCAGCATTTT
TRBV5-4	-	TRBD1	TRBJ2-7	CASSPQDRNSYEQYF	TGTGCCAGCAGCCCCCAGGACAGGAACTCCTACGAGCAGTACTTC
TRBV6-5	-	TRBD2	TRBJ2-3	CASRSGGAGDTQYF	TGTGCCAGCAGAAGCGGGGGGGCAGGAGATACGCAGTATTTT
TRBV27	-	-	TRBJ1-3	CASQGGPGNTIYF	TGTGCCAGCCAGGGAGGGCCTGGAAACACCATATATTTT
TRBV11-3	-	TRBD2	TRBJ2-5	CASSLVGRGDIGETQYF	TGTGCCAGCAGCTTAGTGGGTCGGGGGGATATAGGAGAGACCCAGTACTTC
TRBV5-1	-	-	TRBJ1-4	CASSTASGSNEKLFF	TGCGCCAGCAGCACCGCTAGTGGCTCCAATGAAAAACTGTTTTTT
TRBV20-1	once	TRBD1	TRBJ1-1	CRAGGLAEAFF	TGCAGGGCAGGGGGGCTGGCTGAAGCTTTCTTT
TRBV7-2	-	-	TRBJ2-2	CASSYKRGNTGELFF	TGTGCCAGCAGCTATAAACGGGGGAACACCGGGGAGCTGTTTTTT
TRBV9	-	TRBD1	TRBJ2-1	CASSVRGQGGNEQFF	TGTGCCAGCAGCGTCCGTGGACAGGGGGGGAATGAGCAGTTCTTC
TRBV10-1	-	-	TRBJ2-2	CASSEKARPEPGELFF	TGCGCCAGCAGTGAGAAGGCTCGCCCGGAGCCCGGGGAGCTGTTTTTT
TRBV9	-	-	TRBJ1-1	CASSLGGATEAFF	TGTGCCAGCAGCCTCGGGGGGGCCACTGAAGCTTTCTTT
TRBV11-2	-	TRBD1	TRBJ2-7	CASSLLQGAYEQYF	TGTGCCAGCAGCCTCTTACAGGGGGCCTACGAGCAGTACTTC
TRBV3-1/TRBV3-2	-	TRBD2	TRBJ2-7	CASSDSGGMTYEQYF	TGTGCCAGCAGCGACAGCGGGGGAATGACCTACGAGCAGTACTTC
TRBV2	-	TRBD1	TRBJ1-1	CASAGQGRTEAFF	TGTGCCAGCGCCGGACAGGGAAGGACTGAAGCTTTCTTT
TRBV30	-	-	TRBJ1-3	CAWSVLGGSGNTIYF	TGTGCCTGGAGTGTACTCGGGGGTTCTGGAAACACCATATATTTT
TRBV19	-	TRBD1	TRBJ2-3	CASSLGTASTDTQYF	TGTGCCAGTAGCCTGGGGACAGCCAGCACAGATACGCAGTATTTT
TRBV13	-	TRBD1	TRBJ1-1	CASSFHRGPEAFF	TGTGCCAGCAGCTTCCACAGGGGGCCTGAAGCTTTCTTT
TRBV4-1	-	TRBD1	TRBJ1-5	CASSQPPGTGVRPQHF	TGCGCCAGCAGCCAGCCCCCCGGGACAGGAGTGAGGCCCCAGCATTTT
TRBV5-8	-	-	TRBJ1-5	CASSLRASGYRDQPQHF	TGTGCCAGCAGCTTAAGGGCGTCGGGGTATCGGGATCAGCCCCAGCATTTT
TRBV5-6	-	TRBD1	TRBJ2-5	CASSIGTGNRETQYF	TGTGCCAGCAGCATAGGGACAGGGAATAGGGAGACCCAGTACTTC
TRBV18	-	-	TRBJ2-1	CASSATSGHEQFF	TGTGCCAGCTCAGCGACATCAGGGCATGAGCAGTTCTTC